This T cell receptor beta chain came from a study of T cells after yellow fever vaccination. The study, taken as a whole, reports: A faster peak, day 5 versus 15, was reached by the weaker secondary response. Clonotypes appearing in both CD4 and CD8 compartments existed, and their share was small.

Looked up from germline, CDR1 is ENHRY and CDR2 is SYGVKD. The CDR3 is made up of 14 amino acids. V shed 3 bases and J shed 3 bases, with 11 bases lying between them. TCRdb reanalysed the 5' RACE reads using MiXCR and keeps one entry per CDR3 protein. The sample has hundreds of thousands of distinct CDR3 sequences, about 14% seen once. Turning to this clonotype: Its antigen is still unknown.

This TCR came from a man aged 30 to 39 who received the YFV17D yellow fever vaccine. The chain links TRBV10-3 to TRBJ2-5; D remains unclear. The specimen comprised PBMCs, sampled on the day of the yellow fever booster vaccination. The CDR3 spells CAISEQFKEETQYF. The CDR3 DNA reads TGTGCCATCAGTGAACAGTTCAAAGAAGAGACCCAGTACTTC.